The entry below gives a single TCR beta chain sequence along with its context. Its antigen remains unknown. This clone may be a read error of a much larger clone one base away. This sample stems from a study of early T cells in non-severe SARS-CoV-2 infection. Study-wide background: With bulk RNA from unsorted whole blood as input, sequencing yielded unpaired chains. Overall study findings and caveats: VDJdb matching favored anti-spike CD8 responses, missing private and CD4 specificities.

Unique molecular identifiers were added to individual cDNA molecules. TCRdb re-derived calls from the 5' RACE reads in MiXCR, one entry per CDR3 protein. The sample has more than 50,000 distinct CDR3 sequences, around 5.6% seen once. The sample comprised whole blood. This sequence was found in an adult who was a healthcare worker with PCR-confirmed SARS-CoV-2 infection or an uninfected control (not recorded which).

The CDR3 DNA sequence: TGTGTCTGGAGCCGGCGCGGGGGACGCACAGATACGCAGTATTTT. Its protein is CVWSRRGGRTDTQYF. The chain couples TRBV30 to TRBJ2-3, with TRBD2 identical over 7 bases. The V gene's germline CDR1 is GTSNPN and CDR2 SVGIG (reference sequence). The CDR3 runs 15 residues.